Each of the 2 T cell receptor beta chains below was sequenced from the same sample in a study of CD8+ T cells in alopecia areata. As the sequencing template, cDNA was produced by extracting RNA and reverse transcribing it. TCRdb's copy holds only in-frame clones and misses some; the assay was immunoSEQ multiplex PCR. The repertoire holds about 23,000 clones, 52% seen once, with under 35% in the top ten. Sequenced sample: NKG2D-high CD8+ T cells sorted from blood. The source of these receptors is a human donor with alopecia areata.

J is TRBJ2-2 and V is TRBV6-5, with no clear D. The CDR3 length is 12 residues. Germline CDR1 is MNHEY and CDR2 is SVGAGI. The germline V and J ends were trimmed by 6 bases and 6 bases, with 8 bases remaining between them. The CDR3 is CASSLTPGELFF. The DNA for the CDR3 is TGTGCCAGCAGCCTGACTCCCGGGGAGCTGTTTTTT.

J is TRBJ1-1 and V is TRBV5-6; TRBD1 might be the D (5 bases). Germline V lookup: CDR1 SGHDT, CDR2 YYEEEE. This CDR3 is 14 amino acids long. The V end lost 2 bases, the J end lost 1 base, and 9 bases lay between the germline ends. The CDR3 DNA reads TGTGCCAGCAGCTTTGGGACGGGGAACACTGAAGCTTTCTTT. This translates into CASSFGTGNTEAFF. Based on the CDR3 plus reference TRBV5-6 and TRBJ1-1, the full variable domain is DAGVTQSPTHLIKTRGQQVTLRCSPKSGHDTVSWYQQALGQGPQFIFQYYEEEERQRGNFPDRFSGHQFPNYSSELNVNALLLGDSALYLCASSFGTGNTEAFFGQGTRLTVV.